These 10 T cell receptor beta chains originate from one sample sequenced in a study of regulatory T cells in long-lasting Graves disease (dated by TCRdb to about 2021). What the time point label conveys for this sample: persistent/refractory GD, antithyroid drugs over 5 years with positive TRAb. RNA was extracted from PBMCs in TRIzol for both TCR sequencing and RNA sequencing. The library was built by means of multiplex PCR. The sample was run on an Illumina HiSeq 4000. iRepertoire HTBI primers and Arm-PCR amplification of CDR3 regions were used to construct TCR beta libraries. The public sequencing data were trimmed at Q25 with fastp and processed into clonotypes with MiXCR by TCRdb, which kept only in-frame beta chains. Merged by CDR3 protein, the rows form single entries marked with the most common genes and DNA. Counted in this sample were fewer than 450,000 distinct CDR3 sequences; about 20% of them appeared once. Roughly 30% of the sample is in the top ten clones.

Sequencing used peripheral blood mononuclear cells (PBMCs), obtained when the disease was refractory, from a patient treated with antithyroid drugs. The receptors shown here come from a female donor with Graves disease.

This clonotype was seen many times. The chain joins TRBV29-1 to TRBJ1-1, with a possible D match to TRBD1 (5 bases). The CDR3 has 14 residues. V lost 4 bases and J 1 base, leaving 13 bases between the germline ends. From germline, CDR1 is SQVTM and CDR2 ANQGSEA. For the CDR3, the DNA is TGCAGCGTTGCGCCGGGACCGAGGAACACTGAAGCTTTCTTT. Protein product: CSVAPGPRNTEAFF.

The chain is built from TRBV20-1 and TRBJ2-2; 13 bases line up with TRBD2. Losses at the gene ends were 1 base for V and 7 bases for J; bases not matched to a gene: 6. CDR3 size: 16 residues. Germline CDR1 and CDR2: DFQATT and SNEGSKA (reference sequence). The CDR3 DNA is TGCAGTGCTAGAGTCGGACTAGCGGGAGTGCGCGGGGAGCTGTTTTTT. Its translation: CSARVGLAGVRGELFF.

V gene TRBV30 combines with J gene TRBJ2-5, with D maybe TRBD2 (6 bases). Germline V gives CDR1 GTSNPN, CDR2 SVGIG (reference sequence). V gave up 0 bases and J gave up 4 bases, with 9 bases separating them. CDR3 length: 13 residues. The CDR3: CAWSVGGGETQYF. The DNA for the CDR3 is TGTGCCTGGAGTGTGGGGGGAGGAGAGACCCAGTACTTC.

This chain connects TRBV9 to TRBJ1-2; tentatively, D is TRBD1 (5 bases). Trimming left V 3 bases short and J 4 bases short, with 16 bases between. Germline V gene data show CDR1 as SGDLS and CDR2 as YYNGEE. This CDR3 is built from 15 residues. The CDR3 loop is CASSGQGDPGYGYTF. The CDR3 region has the DNA TGTGCCAGCAGCGGACAAGGGGACCCAGGCTATGGCTACACCTTC.

This clonotype occurred many times. The chain links TRBV24-1 to TRBJ2-5; 8 nucleotides match TRBD2. The CDR3 is 16 residues long. The ends lost 6 bases at V and 1 base at J; junction bases unmatched: 9. Germline assignment: CDR1 KGHDR and CDR2 SFDVKD. Here the CDR3 DNA reads TGTGCCACCAGTCGGGGGGGGACGGGTATCCAAGAGACCCAGTACTTC. Protein sequence: CATSRGGTGIQETQYF.

This rearrangement joins TRBV25-1 to TRBJ2-7; D may be TRBD1 (6 bases). V was clipped by 3 bases and J by 4 bases, with 13 bases between them. The CDR3 covers 14 residues. In germline, CDR1 is MGHDK, CDR2 SYGVNS. The CDR3 coding sequence is TGTGCCAGCAGTGATCCAGGGGCAAGTTACGAGCAGTACTTC. This translates into CASSDPGASYEQYF.

The chain is built from TRBV19 and TRBJ2-7; 7 bases are shared with TRBD2. Germline V lookup: CDR1 LNHDA, CDR2 SQIVND (reference sequence). The CDR3 is 13 residues long. V lost 6 bases and J lost 0; bases outside the gene matches: 2. CDR3 sequence reads: CASRAGASYEQYF. CDR3 bases: TGTGCCAGTAGGGCGGGAGCCTCCTACGAGCAGTACTTC.

This clonotype was observed at least ten times. The rearrangement uses TRBV28 and TRBJ1-1; 8 bases map to TRBD1. Germline CDR1 reads MDHEN; CDR2 reads SYDVKM. CDR3 length: 16 amino acids. V shed 7 bases and J 5 bases; nucleotides not matched to a gene: 15. The CDR3 sequence is CASISLSGQGRTEAFF. The CDR3 region has the DNA TGTGCCAGCATATCGTTATCCGGACAGGGTAGAACTGAAGCTTTCTTT.

The table lists this clonotype with many counts. The J gene is TRBJ1-5, the V gene TRBV28, with D hard to call. The germline CDR1 and CDR2 sequences are MDHEN and SYDVKM. The V end was cut by 10 bases, the J end by 1 base, with 17 bases between. The CDR3 spans 15 residues. DNA for the CDR3: TGTGCCACTAAACCGGGCCTAGGGAGCAATCAGCCCCAGCATTTT. As protein: CATKPGLGSNQPQHF.

The chain carries TRBV12-3 or TRBV12-4 and TRBJ2-5; D may be TRBD1 or TRBD2 (5 bases each). There are 14 residues in the CDR3. Trimming shortened V by 4 bases and J by 1 base, and 10 bases separated the two germline ends. The CDR3 nucleotides are TGTGCCAGCAGTTCCCCCGGGACCCAAGAGACCCAGTACTTC. Translation gives CASSSPGTQETQYF.